The clone carrying this TCR beta chain has just a few counts. The data originate from a study of blood T cells in healthy people across ages. Primers used in a second PCR of roughly 7 to 12 cycles were a sample-barcoded 5' primer and a J-beta primer mix. Every cDNA molecule carried a tag from a template-switch adaptor bearing 12 random nucleotides. TCRdb reanalysed the 5' RACE reads using MiXCR and keeps one entry per CDR3 protein. The sample contains fewer than 600,000 distinct CDR3 sequences, about 29% of which appear only once. This CDR3 region has 12 residues. Trimming removed 2 bases from V and 4 bases from J, with 3 bases in between. Per germline, CDR1 LNHNV and CDR2 YYDKDF (reference sequence). These sequences were also reported in another study, on T cells of mothers and their children. That study reports: There were over 9.5 million TCR beta CDR3 reads from each mother and about 3.1 million from each child. Detection yielded no persistent microchimeric T cell clones.

The receptor comes from a boy aged 2 to 9 in good health. Input material: blood. The chain has TRBV15 and TRBJ2-1, with unresolved D. The CDR3 DNA reads TGTGCCACCAGCAGAAGTTACAATGAGCAGTTCTTC. Translation gives CATSRSYNEQFF.